These 8 T cell receptor beta chains share one sample of origin, sequenced in a study of cytomegalovirus exposure and HLA in healthy donors. Profiled with immunoSEQ multiplex PCR; TCRdb holds only in-frame clones, not every one. There are 150,000 to 160,000 clones in the sample; approximately 86% occur only once, and about 2.2% lies in the top ten. The sequenced sample was PBMCs. The receptors come from a human donor in good health.

V usage is TRBV27 and J usage is TRBJ2-1; TRBD2 agrees at 8 bases. This CDR3 is built from 12 residues. V shed 7 bases and J 12 bases; nucleotides not matched to a gene: 8. Germline CDR1 MNHEY, CDR2 SMNVEV (reference sequence). The CDR3, as DNA: TGTGCCAGCATCACAACCGCGGGGGGGCAGTTCTTC. It yields the protein CASITTAGGQFF.

J is TRBJ1-2 and V is TRBV19; D unclear. V was shortened by 1 base and J by 1 base, with 7 bases between the two germline ends. In germline, CDR1 is LNHDA, CDR2 SQIVND (reference sequence). The CDR3 extends over 14 amino acids. This CDR3 is CASSIGVLNYGYTF. The CDR3 DNA reads as TGTGCCAGTAGTATAGGAGTTCTTAACTATGGCTACACCTTC.

This chain uses TRBV4-2 with TRBJ1-4; perhaps TRBD1 as D (5 bases). V lost 1 base to trimming and J lost 3 bases, with 12 bases between them. Germline V CDR1 and CDR2: LGHNA, YNFKEQ. This CDR3 is built from 16 residues. For the CDR3, the DNA is TGTGCCAGCAGCCAAGTACTGGGGCAGTCTAATGAAAAACTGTTTTTT. It codes for CASSQVLGQSNEKLFF.

The CDR3 sequence: CASSLEPGLEDNEQFF. The CDR3 DNA reads TGTGCCAGCAGCTTAGAACCGGGACTAGAAGACAATGAGCAGTTCTTC. The chain is built from TRBV5-5 and TRBJ2-1; TRBD2 matches 8 bases. Unmatched junction bases numbered 9, after V lost 2 bases and J lost 5 bases. The CDR3 runs to 16 residues. Germline V gene lookup returns CDR1 SGHKS and CDR2 YYEKEE (reference sequence).

This clone has a single count. The chain has TRBV12-5 and TRBJ2-2; TRBD2 agrees at 8 bases. Trimming at V came to 3 bases and at J to 4 bases, leaving 4 bases not matched to a gene. This CDR3 contains 15 residues. The germline gives CDR1 LGHNT, CDR2 FRNRAP. The DNA of the CDR3 is TGTGCTAGTGGTTTAGCGGGAGTCGGCACCGGGGAGCTGTTTTTT. Translation gives CASGLAGVGTGELFF.

The gene calls are TRBV29-1 and TRBJ2-3, with 10 bases matching TRBD2. The CDR3 sequence is 12 residues long. Trimming at V came to 5 bases and at J to 8 bases, leaving 4 bases not matched to a gene. In germline, CDR1 is SQVTM, CDR2 ANQGSEA. CDR3 bases: TGCAGCGTTCTAGCGGGAGAGTCTACGCAGTATTTT. Protein product: CSVLAGESTQYF.

The J gene is TRBJ1-2, the V gene TRBV28; 9 bases match TRBD1. With 2 bases clipped from V and 4 bases from J, the junction kept 14 bases outside the gene matches. CDR1 is MDHEN, CDR2 SYDVKM, per germline. This CDR3 contains 18 residues. This chain's CDR3 is CASSLPLGQGPFGYGYTF. Here the CDR3 DNA reads TGTGCCAGCAGTTTACCCCTGGGACAGGGCCCATTTGGCTATGGCTACACCTTC.

The chain joins TRBV9 to TRBJ2-1, with D unclear. V was pared by 4 bases and J by 4 bases, with 9 bases between. The CDR3 has 13 residues. Germline CDR1 is SGDLS and CDR2 is YYNGEE. The CDR3 here is CASSPRVYNEQFF. CDR3 sequence (DNA): TGTGCCAGCAGCCCCCGGGTGTACAATGAGCAGTTCTTC. Full variable domain (remainder filled in from reference TRBV9 and TRBJ2-1): DSGVTQTPKHLITATGQRVTLRCSPRSGDLSVYWYQQSLDQGLQFLIQYYNGEERAKGNILERFSAQQFPDLHSELNLSSLELGDSALYFCASSPRVYNEQFFGPGTRLTVL.